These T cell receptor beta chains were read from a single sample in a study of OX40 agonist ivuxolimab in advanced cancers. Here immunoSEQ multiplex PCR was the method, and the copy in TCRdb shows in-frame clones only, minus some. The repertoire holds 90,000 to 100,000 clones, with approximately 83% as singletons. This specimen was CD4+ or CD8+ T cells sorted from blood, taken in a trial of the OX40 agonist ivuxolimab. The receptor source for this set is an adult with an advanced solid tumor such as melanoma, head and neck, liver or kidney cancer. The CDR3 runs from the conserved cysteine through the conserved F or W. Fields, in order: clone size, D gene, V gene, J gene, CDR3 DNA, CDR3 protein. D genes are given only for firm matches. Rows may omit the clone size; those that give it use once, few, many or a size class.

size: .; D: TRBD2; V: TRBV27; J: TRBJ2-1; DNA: TGTGCCAGCAGTTGGGCAGCGGGAGTAAAGAATGAGCAGTTCTTC; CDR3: CASSWAAGVKNEQFF
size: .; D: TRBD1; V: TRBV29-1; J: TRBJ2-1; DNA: TGCAGCGTTGACAGGGGGAAGTCCTCGACCTACAATGAGCAGTTCTTC; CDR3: CSVDRGKSSTYNEQFF
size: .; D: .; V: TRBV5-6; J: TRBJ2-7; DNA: TGTGCCAGCAGCTCACAACAGGGTAAGCAGTACTTC; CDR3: CASSSQQGKQYF
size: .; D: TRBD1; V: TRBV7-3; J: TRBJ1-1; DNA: TGTGCCAGCGGACAGGGGGTGAACACTGAAGCTTTCTTT; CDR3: CASGQGVNTEAFF
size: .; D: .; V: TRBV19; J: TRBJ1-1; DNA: TGTGCCAGTGGGGAGGGACTGGGTGAAGCTTTCTTT; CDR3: CASGEGLGEAFF
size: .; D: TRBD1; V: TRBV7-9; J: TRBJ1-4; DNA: TGTGCCAGCAGGTCAACAGGGGGCTTGACTAATGAAAAACTGTTTTTT; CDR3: CASRSTGGLTNEKLFF
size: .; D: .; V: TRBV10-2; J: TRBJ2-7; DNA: TGCGCCAGCAGTGAGGGGGCTTGGCGGGGTATTGACGAGCAGTACTTC; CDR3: CASSEGAWRGIDEQYF
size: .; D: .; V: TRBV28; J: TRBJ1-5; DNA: TGTGCCAGCAGTTTATACAAGGGGGGGATCAATCAGCCCCAGCATTTT; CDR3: CASSLYKGGINQPQHF
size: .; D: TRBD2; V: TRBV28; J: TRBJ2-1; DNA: TGTGCCGTTTATAGCGGGAGGACCTACAATGAGCAGTTCTTC; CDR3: CAVYSGRTYNEQFF
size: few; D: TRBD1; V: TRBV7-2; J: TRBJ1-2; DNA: TGTGCCAGCAGCTTTACTGGGGACAGGGGGCTTGGCTACACCTTC; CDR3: CASSFTGDRGLGYTF
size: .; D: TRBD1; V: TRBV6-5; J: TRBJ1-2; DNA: TGTGCCAGCAGTCGACAGGGGAACTATGGCTACACCTTC; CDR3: CASSRQGNYGYTF
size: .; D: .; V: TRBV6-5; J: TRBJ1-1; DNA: TGTGCCAGCAGTCCCCGGAGCACCACTGAAGCTTTCTTT; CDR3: CASSPRSTTEAFF
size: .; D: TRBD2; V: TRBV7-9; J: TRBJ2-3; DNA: TGTGCCAGCAGACTAGGGACGGGGGCTAGCGGGATGACAGATACGCAGTATTTT; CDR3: CASRLGTGASGMTDTQYF
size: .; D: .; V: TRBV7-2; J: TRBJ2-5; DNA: TGTGCCAGCAGCCAGGGACTCAGGGGCGAAGAGACCCAGTACTTC; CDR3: CASSQGLRGEETQYF
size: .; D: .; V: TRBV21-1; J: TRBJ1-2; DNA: TGTGCCAGCAGCAATTGGGGGGGCGCTTGTGGCTACACCTTC; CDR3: CASSNWGGACGYTF